This is a list of T cell receptor beta chains from one sample in a study of early T cells in non-severe SARS-CoV-2 infection. TCRdb processed the 5' RACE reads anew with MiXCR; each CDR3 protein has one entry. The sample holds approximately 64,000 distinct CDR3 sequences, 20% to 25% seen once. This specimen consisted of whole blood, obtained at baseline. Source of these receptors: an adult who was a healthcare worker with PCR-confirmed SARS-CoV-2 infection or an uninfected control (not recorded which). Each CDR3 is given without its conserved first and last residue. The order of the fields is V gene, D gene, J gene, CDR3 protein. D genes are given only for firm matches.

V: TRBV6-6
D: NA
J: TRBJ1-1
CDR3: ASSYSIGDEAF

V: TRBV15
D: NA
J: TRBJ1-1
CDR3: ATSREQGGAF

V: TRBV6-2/TRBV6-3
D: NA
J: TRBJ2-5
CDR3: ASSLVGAETQY

V: TRBV11-2
D: NA
J: TRBJ2-7
CDR3: ASSSLGKAYEQY

V: TRBV4-1
D: TRBD1
J: TRBJ2-7
CDR3: ASSQDQGARAHGEQY

V: TRBV7-6
D: TRBD1
J: TRBJ2-2
CDR3: ASSPRTGPSTGELF

V: TRBV9
D: NA
J: TRBJ1-4
CDR3: ASSVGLGRGEKLF

V: TRBV7-9
D: NA
J: TRBJ2-1
CDR3: AGSLGTPPNEQF

V: TRBV18
D: NA
J: TRBJ2-4
CDR3: ASSPVRINIQY

V: TRBV18
D: NA
J: TRBJ2-7
CDR3: ASSPTQTVSYEQY

V: TRBV10-3
D: NA
J: TRBJ2-7
CDR3: AIGRVSEQY

V: TRBV15
D: NA
J: TRBJ1-6
CDR3: ATSSLYNSPLH

V: TRBV6-6
D: NA
J: TRBJ1-1
CDR3: ASSLAGRSTEAF

V: TRBV5-1
D: TRBD1
J: TRBJ1-4
CDR3: ASAPEARGTGASSSEKLF

V: TRBV29-1
D: NA
J: TRBJ2-7
CDR3: SVATGNEQY

V: TRBV20-1
D: NA
J: TRBJ1-3
CDR3: SARMYSGNTIY

V: TRBV2
D: NA
J: TRBJ1-1
CDR3: ASSAAGEAF

V: TRBV10-3
D: NA
J: TRBJ2-3
CDR3: AIAGTPSTDTQY

V: TRBV18
D: NA
J: TRBJ2-5
CDR3: ASSRAGKETQY

V: TRBV4-1
D: NA
J: TRBJ2-2
CDR3: ASSQGWGQNTGELF

V: TRBV5-1
D: TRBD1
J: TRBJ2-7
CDR3: ASSTTGTDAEQY

V: TRBV5-5
D: NA
J: TRBJ2-6
CDR3: ASRPDSGANVLT

V: TRBV5-1
D: NA
J: TRBJ2-2
CDR3: ASSSEVVTGELF

V: TRBV18
D: NA
J: TRBJ1-5
CDR3: ASSPTAGGNQPQH

V: TRBV5-5
D: TRBD1
J: TRBJ2-7
CDR3: ASSFPGQGAPEQY

V: TRBV19
D: TRBD1
J: TRBJ1-6
CDR3: ASSIRGTDNSPLH

V: TRBV18
D: TRBD2
J: TRBJ2-5
CDR3: ASSPGLAGGFETQY

V: TRBV5-5
D: NA
J: TRBJ2-3
CDR3: ASSSEWGADTQY

V: TRBV19
D: NA
J: TRBJ1-5
CDR3: ASSTSHGQPQH

V: TRBV12-3/TRBV12-4
D: TRBD2
J: TRBJ2-1
CDR3: ASSRPWSGGFHNEQF

V: TRBV7-2
D: NA
J: TRBJ1-5
CDR3: ASSLSSGAQGQPQH

V: TRBV20-1
D: NA
J: TRBJ1-2
CDR3: SAKLRPGYGYT

V: TRBV4-1
D: NA
J: TRBJ1-2
CDR3: ASSQDTLAGYT

V: TRBV10-3
D: NA
J: TRBJ2-2
CDR3: AVWTDSTYGELF

V: TRBV30
D: TRBD1
J: TRBJ2-4
CDR3: AWSVGQGILNIQY